These 20 T cell receptor beta chains came from one sample sequenced in a study of radiation and T cells in renal cell carcinoma. Clones were read by immunoSEQ multiplex PCR, and TCRdb kept only the in-frame ones, dropping some. The profile shows 60,000 to 95,000 clones, roughly 80% of them singletons. Time point given: blood 4 weeks post-SBRT, at nephrectomy. Treatment indicated: 15 Gy SBRT to primary tumor, nephrectomy 4 weeks later. The sequences come from blood, collected from a patient whose treatment included radiotherapy and nephrectomy. These receptors were collected from a woman aged 60-70 years with renal cell carcinoma.

Concerning this clone itself: Other DNA sequences of this sample code for an identical CDR3. This chain joins TRBV6-5 and TRBJ1-5; possible D gene TRBD1, 6 bases. This CDR3 region has 14 residues. V was cut by 0 bases and J by 4 bases, with 7 bases left in between. Germline CDR1 and CDR2: MNHEY and SVGAGI. The CDR3 protein is CASSYSGGNQPQHF. The DNA of the CDR3 is TGTGCCAGCAGTTACTCAGGGGGAAATCAGCCCCAGCATTTT.

The genes are TRBV27 and TRBJ1-2, with 9 bases matching TRBD1. The CDR3 sequence is 14 residues long. After removal of 5 bases from V and 5 bases from J, the junction contained 6 bases not matched to a gene. From germline, CDR1 is MNHEY and CDR2 SMNVEV (reference sequence). The CDR3 sequence is CASSRSGTGYGYTF. In DNA, the CDR3 is TGTGCCAGCAGTCGATCCGGGACAGGGTATGGCTACACCTTC.

The rearrangement links TRBV9 to TRBJ2-5; D may be TRBD1 or TRBD2 (5 bases each). From germline, CDR1 is SGDLS and CDR2 YYNGEE. This CDR3 has 14 residues. The V end was cut by 6 bases, the J end by 4 bases, with 16 bases between. CDR3 protein: CASNRDPRAETQYF. CDR3 nucleotides: TGTGCCAGCAACCGGGACCCGAGGGCAGAGACCCAGTACTTC.

CDR3 nucleotides: TGTGCCAGCAGTTACATGTGGGGGGGAAACACCATATATTTT. It translates to CASSYMWGGNTIYF. The chain carries TRBV6-5 and TRBJ1-3; D is perhaps TRBD1 (5 bases). CDR3 length: 14 amino acids. CDR1 and CDR2 from the germline V gene are MNHEY and SVGAGI. V gave up 2 bases and J gave up 4 bases, with 9 bases separating them.

The rearrangement joins TRBV19 to TRBJ1-1; D not certain. V was trimmed by 6 bases and J by 2 bases, leaving 16 bases between them. CDR1 is LNHDA and CDR2 is SQIVND in the germline V gene (reference sequence). This CDR3 is built from 15 residues. CDR3 sequence: CASSVTRSGNTEAFF. The CDR3 nucleotides are TGTGCCAGTAGCGTCACCAGATCTGGTAACACTGAAGCTTTCTTT.

This chain links TRBV2 with TRBJ2-1; 13 bases are a match to TRBD2. Germline V gene lookup returns CDR1 SNHLY and CDR2 FYNNEI. The CDR3 contains 18 residues. V was clipped by 4 bases and J by 0 bases; unmatched bases: 6. The CDR3, as DNA: TGTGCCAGCAGTGGACTAGCGGGGGGCGAGAGCTCCTACAATGAGCAGTTCTTC. This codes for CASSGLAGGESSYNEQFF.

This rearrangement joins TRBV6-1 to TRBJ1-2; 8 bases are shared with TRBD1. CDR1 MNHNS and CDR2 SASEGT come from the germline V gene. Trimming took 10 bases from V and 2 from J; bases not matched to a gene: 9. This CDR3 is built from 14 residues. The DNA of the CDR3 is TGTGCCATTGGGACAGGACTACAAAACTATGGCTACACCTTC. Protein sequence: CAIGTGLQNYGYTF.

This rearrangement joins TRBV11-2 to TRBJ1-6; D remains unclear. The CDR3 is made up of 14 amino acids. V lost 5 bases to trimming and J lost 10 bases, with 15 bases between them. The germline gives CDR1 SGHAT, CDR2 FQNNGV. The CDR3 reads CASSPEGSKSPLHF. CDR3 sequence (DNA): TGTGCCAGCAGCCCCGAAGGGTCGAAATCACCCCTCCACTTT.

The sample holds one count of this clone. This chain joins TRBV5-8 and TRBJ2-2; D is uncertain. V was shortened by 0 bases and J by 2 bases, with 8 bases between the two germline ends. Germline V gene sequence: CDR1 SGHTS, CDR2 YDEGEE. This CDR3 is built from 15 residues. The CDR3 loop reads CASSLVTLNTGELFF. In nucleotides, the CDR3 is TGTGCCAGCAGCTTGGTTACTCTAAACACCGGGGAGCTGTTTTTT.

The rearrangement links TRBV6-5 to TRBJ2-7, with D unresolved. Per germline, CDR1 MNHEY and CDR2 SVGAGI. The CDR3 runs to 13 residues. Trimming removed 4 bases at V and 7 bases at J, with 14 bases between. The CDR3 here is CASSSNPRAEQYF. In DNA form, the CDR3 reads TGTGCCAGCAGTTCCAACCCCAGAGCGGAGCAGTACTTC.

The rearrangement joins TRBV25-1 to TRBJ1-2; possible D gene TRBD1, 5 bases. The CDR3 has 15 amino acids. The germline V and J ends were trimmed by 3 bases and 5 bases, with 16 bases remaining between them. The V gene's germline CDR1 is MGHDK and CDR2 SYGVNS. DNA for the CDR3: TGTGCCAGCAGTGATTTGACAGCGACTATGTATGGCTACACCTTC. Translation gives CASSDLTATMYGYTF.

This clone was seen just once. V is TRBV29-1 and J is TRBJ1-2; 8 bases fit TRBD1. The CDR3 has 15 residues. Unmatched junction bases numbered 17, after V lost 6 bases and J lost 8 bases. The germline CDR1 and CDR2 sequences are SQVTM and ANQGSEA. The CDR3 sequence is CSVIRDRPALQGYTF. In DNA form, the CDR3 reads TGCAGCGTCATCCGGGACAGGCCCGCCTTACAGGGCTACACCTTC.

The chain carries TRBV5-1 and TRBJ2-6; maybe TRBD1 (5 bases). This CDR3 is built from 17 residues. Trimming took off 2 bases at V and 0 bases at J, with 12 bases between the two ends. The germline gives CDR1 SGHRS, CDR2 YFSETQ. Here the CDR3 DNA reads TGCGCCAGCAGCTTCGGACACCTAGTCTCTGGGGCCAACGTCCTGACTTTC. It is translated as CASSFGHLVSGANVLTF. The complete variable domain, with remaining parts taken from reference TRBV5-1 and TRBJ2-6, reads KAGVTQTPRYLIKTRGQQVTLSCSPISGHRSVSWYQQTPGQGLQFLFEYFSETQRNKGNFPGRFSGRQFSNSRSEMNVSTLELGDSALYLCASSFGHLVSGANVLTFGAGSRLTVL.

V and J are TRBV30 and TRBJ2-7; D possibly corresponds to TRBD1 (5 bases). V gave up 2 bases and J gave up 2 bases, with 10 bases separating them. Germline CDR1 and CDR2: GTSNPN and SVGIG (reference sequence). This CDR3 spans 13 amino acids. CDR3 sequence: CAWSPPGTYEQYF. Written as DNA, the CDR3 is TGTGCCTGGAGTCCACCAGGGACCTACGAGCAGTACTTC.

The rearrangement joins TRBV29-1 to TRBJ2-1, with no clear D. This CDR3 has 12 residues. V shed 4 bases and J shed 9 bases, with 13 bases lying between them. The germline gives CDR1 SQVTM, CDR2 ANQGSEA. For the CDR3, the DNA is TGCAGCGTTGGGGCCCCTCGGATTGAGCAGTTCTTC. Protein sequence: CSVGAPRIEQFF.

This clone appeared a few times. The V gene is TRBV29-1, the J gene TRBJ1-5; D uncertain. CDR3 length: 15 residues. CDR1 and CDR2 from the germline V gene are SQVTM and ANQGSEA. Trimming shortened V by 5 bases and J by 6 bases, and 20 bases separated the two germline ends. The CDR3 nucleotides read TGCAGCGTTATCTTGGGTAGATCTATTGGTCAGCCCCAGCATTTT. Residues: CSVILGRSIGQPQHF.

This clone was recorded only once. The gene calls are TRBV19 and TRBJ1-3; TRBD1 is a possible D gene (5 bases). This CDR3 comprises 16 residues. Germline assignment: CDR1 LNHDA and CDR2 SQIVND (reference sequence). Trimming took 3 bases from V and 4 from J, leaving 16 bases between them. In DNA, the CDR3 is TGTGCCAGTAGTATTAGGGACCGCCGACGGGGAAACACCATATATTTT. Its translation: CASSIRDRRRGNTIYF.

This rearrangement joins TRBV5-6 to TRBJ2-5; D might be TRBD1 (5 bases). Germline CDR1 and CDR2: SGHDT and YYEEEE. The CDR3 contains 14 residues. Trimming stripped 0 bases from V and 4 bases from J, with 10 bases between. The CDR3, as DNA: TGTGCCAGCAGCTTGGTTCAGGGCGGAGAGACCCAGTACTTC. Amino acids: CASSLVQGGETQYF.

A single count supports this clone. The rearrangement links TRBV7-9 to TRBJ2-6; D is unresolved. The length of the CDR3 is 17 residues. V lost 5 bases and J 0 bases, leaving 14 bases between the germline ends. Germline V lookup: CDR1 SEHNR, CDR2 FQNEAQ (reference sequence). The CDR3 DNA reads TGTGCCAGCAGCGTCGACACCGCAAGCTCTGGGGCCAACGTCCTGACTTTC. It is translated as CASSVDTASSGANVLTF. Full variable domain (rest looked up from reference TRBV7-9 and TRBJ2-6): DTGVSQNPRHKITKRGQNVTFRCDPISEHNRLYWYRQTLGQGPEFLTYFQNEAQLEKSRLLSDRFSAERPKGSFSTLEIQRTEQGDSAMYLCASSVDTASSGANVLTFGAGSRLTVL.

This clone was seen a handful of times. The rearrangement uses TRBV28 and TRBJ1-5, with a weak D call TRBD1 (5 bases). Trimming stripped 3 bases from V and 7 bases from J, with 13 bases between. Germline V gene data show CDR1 as MDHEN and CDR2 as SYDVKM. This CDR3 has 14 residues. CDR3 loop: CASSLGQGGQPQHF. The CDR3 region has the DNA TGTGCCAGCAGTTTGGGGCAGGGAGGCCAGCCCCAGCATTTT.